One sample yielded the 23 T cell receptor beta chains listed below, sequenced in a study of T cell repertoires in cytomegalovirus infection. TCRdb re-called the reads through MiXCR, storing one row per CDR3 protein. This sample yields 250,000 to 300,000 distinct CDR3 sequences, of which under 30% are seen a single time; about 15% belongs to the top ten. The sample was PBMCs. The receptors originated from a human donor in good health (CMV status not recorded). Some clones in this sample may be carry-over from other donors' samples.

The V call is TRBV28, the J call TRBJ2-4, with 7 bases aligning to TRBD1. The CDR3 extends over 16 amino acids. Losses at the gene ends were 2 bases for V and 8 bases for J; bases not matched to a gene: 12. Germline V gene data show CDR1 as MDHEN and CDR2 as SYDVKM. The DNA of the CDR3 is TGTGCCAGCAGTTTAATCTTCGGACAGGCGATCTACATTCAGTACTTC. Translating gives CASSLIFGQAIYIQYF.

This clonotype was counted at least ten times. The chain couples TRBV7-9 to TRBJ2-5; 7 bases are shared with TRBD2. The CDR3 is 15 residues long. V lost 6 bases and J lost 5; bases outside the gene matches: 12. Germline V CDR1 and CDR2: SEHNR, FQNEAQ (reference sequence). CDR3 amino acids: CASSRLADGEETQYF. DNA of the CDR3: TGTGCCAGCAGTCGACTAGCCGACGGGGAGGAGACCCAGTACTTC. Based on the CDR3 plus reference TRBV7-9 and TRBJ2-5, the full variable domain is DTGVSQNPRHKITKRGQNVTFRCDPISEHNRLYWYRQTLGQGPEFLTYFQNEAQLEKSRLLSDRFSAERPKGSFSTLEIQRTEQGDSAMYLCASSRLADGEETQYFGPGTRLLVL.

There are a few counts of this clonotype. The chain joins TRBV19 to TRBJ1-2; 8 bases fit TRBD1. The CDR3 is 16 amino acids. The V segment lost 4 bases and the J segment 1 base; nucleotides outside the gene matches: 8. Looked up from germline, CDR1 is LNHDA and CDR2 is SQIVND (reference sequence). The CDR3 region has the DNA TGTGCCAGTAGTACGTCCCGGGACAGGCTTAACTATGGCTACACCTTC. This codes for CASSTSRDRLNYGYTF.

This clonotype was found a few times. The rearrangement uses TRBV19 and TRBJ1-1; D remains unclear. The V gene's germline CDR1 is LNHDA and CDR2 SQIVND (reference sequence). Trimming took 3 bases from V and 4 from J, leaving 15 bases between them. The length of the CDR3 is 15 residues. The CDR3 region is CASSIPGVGRTEAFF. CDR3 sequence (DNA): TGTGCCAGTAGTATTCCCGGCGTAGGGCGCACTGAAGCTTTCTTT.

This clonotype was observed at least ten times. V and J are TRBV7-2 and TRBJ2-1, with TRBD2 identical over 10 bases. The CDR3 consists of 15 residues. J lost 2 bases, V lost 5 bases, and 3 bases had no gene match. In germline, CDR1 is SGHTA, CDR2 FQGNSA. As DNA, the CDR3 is TGTGCCAGCAGCATCGGGACTAGCGCCTACAATGAGCAGTTCTTC. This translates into CASSIGTSAYNEQFF.

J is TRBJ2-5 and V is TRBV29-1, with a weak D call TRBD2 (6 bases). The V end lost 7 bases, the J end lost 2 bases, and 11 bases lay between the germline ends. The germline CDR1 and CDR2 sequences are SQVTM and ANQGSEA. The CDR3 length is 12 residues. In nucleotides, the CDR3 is TGCAGCGCGCGGGACGGACAAGAGACCCAGTACTTC. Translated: CSARDGQETQYF.

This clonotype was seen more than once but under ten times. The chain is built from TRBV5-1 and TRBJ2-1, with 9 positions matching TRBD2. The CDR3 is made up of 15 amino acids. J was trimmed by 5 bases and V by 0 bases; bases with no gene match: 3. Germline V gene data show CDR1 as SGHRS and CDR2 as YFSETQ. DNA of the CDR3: TGCGCCAGCAGCTTGGGCGGGGGGGGAGACAATGAGCAGTTCTTC. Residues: CASSLGGGGDNEQFF.

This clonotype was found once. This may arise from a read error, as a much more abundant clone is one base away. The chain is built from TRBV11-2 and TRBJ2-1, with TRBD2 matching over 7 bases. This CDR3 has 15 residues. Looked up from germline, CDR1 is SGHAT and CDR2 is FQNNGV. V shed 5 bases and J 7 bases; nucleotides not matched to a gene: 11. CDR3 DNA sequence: TGTGCCAGCAGCCCAGGGACTAACGGGGGAAATGAGCAGTTCTTC. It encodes CASSPGTNGGNEQFF.

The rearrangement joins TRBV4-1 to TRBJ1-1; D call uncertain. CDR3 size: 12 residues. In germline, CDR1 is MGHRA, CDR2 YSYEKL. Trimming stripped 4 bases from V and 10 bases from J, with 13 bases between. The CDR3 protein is CASSPQGPPAFF. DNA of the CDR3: TGCGCCAGCAGCCCTCAAGGGCCGCCAGCTTTCTTT.

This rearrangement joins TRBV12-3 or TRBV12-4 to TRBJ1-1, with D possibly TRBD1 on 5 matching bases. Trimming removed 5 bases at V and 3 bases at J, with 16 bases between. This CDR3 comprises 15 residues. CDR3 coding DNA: TGTGCCAGCAGTCTTGGTGCGGGGCGGTACACTGAAGCTTTCTTT. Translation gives CASSLGAGRYTEAFF.

In DNA form, the CDR3 reads TGTGCCAGCGCGGCGGGGAATCTTTATGGCTACACCTTC. Its translation: CASAAGNLYGYTF. The gene calls are TRBV12-3 or TRBV12-4 and TRBJ1-2; D call uncertain. Trimming took 8 bases from V and 5 from J, leaving 15 bases between them. The CDR3 is 13 residues long.

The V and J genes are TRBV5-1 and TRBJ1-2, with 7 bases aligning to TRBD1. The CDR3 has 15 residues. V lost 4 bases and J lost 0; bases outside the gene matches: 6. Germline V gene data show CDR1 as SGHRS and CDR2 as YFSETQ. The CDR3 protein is CASSLGDRANYGYTF. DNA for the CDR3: TGCGCCAGCAGCCTAGGGGACAGAGCTAACTATGGCTACACCTTC.

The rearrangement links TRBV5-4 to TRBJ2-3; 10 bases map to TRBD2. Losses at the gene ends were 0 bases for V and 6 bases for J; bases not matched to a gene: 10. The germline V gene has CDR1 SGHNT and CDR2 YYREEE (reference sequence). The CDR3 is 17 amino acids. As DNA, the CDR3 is TGTGCCAGCAGCTTGGGGGGGACTAGCGTAATTCTCGATACGCAGTATTTT. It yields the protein CASSLGGTSVILDTQYF. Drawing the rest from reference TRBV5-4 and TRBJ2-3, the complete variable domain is ETGVTQSPTHLIKTRGQQVTLRCSSQSGHNTVSWYQQALGQGPQFIFQYYREEENGRGNFPPRFSGLQFPNYSSELNVNALELDDSALYLCASSLGGTSVILDTQYFGPGTRLTVL.

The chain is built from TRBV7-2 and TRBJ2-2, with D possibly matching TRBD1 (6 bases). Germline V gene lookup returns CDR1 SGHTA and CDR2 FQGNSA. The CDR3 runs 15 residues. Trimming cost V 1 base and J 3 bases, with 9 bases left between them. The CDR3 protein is CASSLDNRDTGELFF. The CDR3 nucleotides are TGTGCCAGCAGCTTAGATAACAGGGACACCGGGGAGCTGTTTTTT. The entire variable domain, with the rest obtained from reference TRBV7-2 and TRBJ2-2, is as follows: GAGVSQSPSNKVTEKGKDVELRCDPISGHTALYWYRQSLGQGLEFLIYFQGNSAPDKSGLPSDRFSAERTGGSVSTLTIQRTQQEDSAVYLCASSLDNRDTGELFFGEGSRLTVL.

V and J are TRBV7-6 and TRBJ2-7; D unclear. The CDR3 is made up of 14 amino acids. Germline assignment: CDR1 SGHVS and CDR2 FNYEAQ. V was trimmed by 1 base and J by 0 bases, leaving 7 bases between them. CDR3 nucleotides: TGTGCCAGCAGCTTAGAACGAACCTCCTACGAGCAGTACTTC. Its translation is CASSLERTSYEQYF. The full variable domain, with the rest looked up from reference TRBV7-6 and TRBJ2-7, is GAGVSQSPRYKVTKRGQDVALRCDPISGHVSLYWYRQALGQGPEFLTYFNYEAQQDKSGLPNDRFSAERPEGSISTLTIQRTEQRDSAMYRCASSLERTSYEQYFGPGTRLTVT.

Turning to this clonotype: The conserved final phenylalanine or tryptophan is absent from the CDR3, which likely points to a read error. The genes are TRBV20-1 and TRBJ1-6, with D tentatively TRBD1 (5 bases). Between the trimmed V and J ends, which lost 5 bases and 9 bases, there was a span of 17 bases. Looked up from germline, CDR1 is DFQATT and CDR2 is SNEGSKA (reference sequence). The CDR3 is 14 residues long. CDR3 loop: CSAFLSGEGSPLHL. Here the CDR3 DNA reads TGCAGTGCTTTCTTGTCGGGGGAAGGTTCACCCCTCCACCTT.

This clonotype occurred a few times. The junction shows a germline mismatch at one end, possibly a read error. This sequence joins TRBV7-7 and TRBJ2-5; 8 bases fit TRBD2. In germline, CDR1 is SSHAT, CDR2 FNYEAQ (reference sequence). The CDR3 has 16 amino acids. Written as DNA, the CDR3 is TGTGCCAGCAGCTTGATTAGCGGGAACACAAGAGAGGCCCAGTACTTC. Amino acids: CASSLISGNTREAQYF.

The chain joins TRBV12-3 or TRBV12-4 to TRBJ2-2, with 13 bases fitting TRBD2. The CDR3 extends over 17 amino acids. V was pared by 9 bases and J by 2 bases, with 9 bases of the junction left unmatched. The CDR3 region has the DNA TGTGCCAGTCCCCGACGGACTAGCGGGAGTAACACCGGGGAGCTGTTTTTT. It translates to CASPRRTSGSNTGELFF.

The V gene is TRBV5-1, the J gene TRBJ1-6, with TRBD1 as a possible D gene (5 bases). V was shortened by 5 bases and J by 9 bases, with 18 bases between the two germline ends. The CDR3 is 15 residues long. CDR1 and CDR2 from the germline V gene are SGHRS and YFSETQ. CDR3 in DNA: TGCGCCAGCAGACAGGTGCCCGAATCCAGTTCACCCCTCCACTTT. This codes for CASRQVPESSSPLHF. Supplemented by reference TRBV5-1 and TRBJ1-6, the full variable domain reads KAGVTQTPRYLIKTRGQQVTLSCSPISGHRSVSWYQQTPGQGLQFLFEYFSETQRNKGNFPGRFSGRQFSNSRSEMNVSTLELGDSALYLCASRQVPESSSPLHFGNGTRLTVT.

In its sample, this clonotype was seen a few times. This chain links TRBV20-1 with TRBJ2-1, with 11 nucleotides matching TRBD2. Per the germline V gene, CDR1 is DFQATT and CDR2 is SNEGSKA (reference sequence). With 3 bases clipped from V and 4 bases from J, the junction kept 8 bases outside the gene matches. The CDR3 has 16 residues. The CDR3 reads CSARSGLADNYNEQFF. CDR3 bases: TGCAGTGCTAGGTCGGGACTAGCGGATAATTACAATGAGCAGTTCTTC.

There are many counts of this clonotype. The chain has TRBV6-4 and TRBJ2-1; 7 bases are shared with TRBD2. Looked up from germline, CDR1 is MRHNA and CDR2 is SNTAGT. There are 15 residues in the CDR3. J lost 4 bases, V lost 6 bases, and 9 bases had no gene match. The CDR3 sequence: CASSNQSGAYNEQFF. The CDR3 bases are TGTGCCAGCAGCAACCAGAGCGGGGCATACAATGAGCAGTTCTTC.

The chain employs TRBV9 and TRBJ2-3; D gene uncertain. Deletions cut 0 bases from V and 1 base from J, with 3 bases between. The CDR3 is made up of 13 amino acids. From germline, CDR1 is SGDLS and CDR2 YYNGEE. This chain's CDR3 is CASSVDGTDTQYF. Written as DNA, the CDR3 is TGTGCCAGCAGCGTAGATGGCACAGATACGCAGTATTTT.

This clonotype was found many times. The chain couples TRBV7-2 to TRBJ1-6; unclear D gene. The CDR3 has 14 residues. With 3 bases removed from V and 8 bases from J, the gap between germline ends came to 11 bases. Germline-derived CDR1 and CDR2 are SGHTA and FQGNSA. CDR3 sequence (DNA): TGTGCCAGCAGCTTTGGTCGGGGTGATTCACCCCTCCACTTT. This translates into CASSFGRGDSPLHF.